The rows below give T cell receptor beta chains drawn from one sample of a study of tumour-infiltrating T cells in Burkitt lymphoma. Using immunoSEQ multiplex PCR, the repertoire was profiled, and TCRdb retains in-frame clones only, with some absent. The data contain about 1,200 clones, around 40% of them singletons. Material for sequencing was tumor tissue. These receptors were taken from a human donor with Burkitt lymphoma. Each CDR3 is given with its conserved first and last residue. Fields, in order: CDR3 protein, V gene.

CASSSTSGRSPWYEQYF | TRBV5-1
CASSDSAMVEQFF | TRBV6-4
CASSWPGTSGSGTGELFF | TRBV7-3
CATSSPKLAGYQETQYF | TRBV15
CASSINQGMNTEAFF | TRBV19
CASSQGGNEQFF | TRBV4-3
CASRYGLAGALNEQFF | TRBV2
CASSYPGSEAFF | TRBV6-6
CASSIEQGRNQPQHF | TRBV19
CASSDSPNTEAFF | TRBV10-1
CASSSWEQTDTQYF | TRBV4-1
CSTPRGYGYTF | TRBV20-1
CATSGDKRTSYEQYF | TRBV15
CASSVGPLSEGLVYEQYF | TRBV28
CASGQREPYYEQYF | TRBV28
CASSQDSAPNSEQFF | TRBV4-2
CASSQGGTGELFF | TRBV4-3
CASSLTGEGEGYTF | TRBV27
CTSSQERVGQRYGYTF | TRBV4-1
CASSPGIAVKYF | TRBV7-3
CASSEDWGGGYTF | TRBV10-2
CASSPSWETPYEQYF | TRBV6-5
CASSPGLAWETQYF | TRBV5-5
CASSQGGSGELFF | TRBV4-3
CASRRGYSNQPQHF | TRBV27
CASSASGTSTDTQYF | TRBV9
CASSRASQVTEAFF | TRBV7-6
CSVERDFGYTF | TRBV29-1
CASSEGLASEQFF | TRBV13
CAWTYGRSRANVLTF | TRBV30
CASSHSTSGSETQYF | TRBV7-9
CASSYNSYEQYF | TRBV27
CASSQEDFGNSHTYEQYF | TRBV4-1